This paragraph covers one T cell receptor (beta chain) sequence. 60 Vbeta and 13 Jbeta primers were used in PCR. TCRdb's table, derived via immunoSEQ multiplex PCR, lists solely in-frame clones and lacks some. The repertoire includes some 190,000 clones, more than 70% of them detected once, and more than 1.1% sits in the top ten. The sample belongs to a study of cytomegalovirus exposure and HLA in healthy donors. Sequencing used PBMCs. The clonotype was recovered from a girl aged 10 to 17 in good health and CMV-seropositive.

This CDR3 is CAISESTRAGSYNEQFF. The CDR3 bases are TGTGCCATCAGTGAGTCGACTCGGGCAGGGTCCTACAATGAGCAGTTCTTC. V and J are TRBV10-3 and TRBJ2-1; the D gene is possibly TRBD1 (5 bases). Germline V CDR1 and CDR2: ENHRY, SYGVKD. Trimming took off 0 bases at V and 1 base at J, with 13 bases between the two ends. The CDR3 loop spans 17 amino acids.